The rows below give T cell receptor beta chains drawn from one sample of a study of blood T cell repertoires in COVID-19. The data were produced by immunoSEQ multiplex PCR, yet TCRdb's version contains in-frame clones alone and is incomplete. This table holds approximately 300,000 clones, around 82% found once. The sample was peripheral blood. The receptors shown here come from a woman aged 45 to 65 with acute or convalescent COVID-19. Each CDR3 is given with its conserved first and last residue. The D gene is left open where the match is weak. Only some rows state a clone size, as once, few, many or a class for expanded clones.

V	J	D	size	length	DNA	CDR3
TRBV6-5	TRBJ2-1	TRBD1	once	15	TGTGCCAGCAGTTATCTGAATACAGGGGCCGGAGAGCAGTTCTTC	CASSYLNTGAGEQFF
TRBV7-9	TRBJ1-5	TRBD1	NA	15	TGTGCCAGCAGTTTAGGACAGGGGCCGAATCAGCCCCAGCATTTT	CASSLGQGPNQPQHF
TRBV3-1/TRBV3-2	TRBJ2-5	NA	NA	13	TGTGCCAGCAGCCAAGACCGGCAGGGGACCCAGTACTTC	CASSQDRQGTQYF
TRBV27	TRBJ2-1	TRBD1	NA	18	TGTGCCAGCAAAACCTTGCCCCTCGGCAGGGGGCCGATAGGGGAGCAGTTCTTC	CASKTLPLGRGPIGEQFF
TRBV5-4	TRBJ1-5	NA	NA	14	TGTGCCACTCGGGGGTGGGGAAGCAATCAGCCCCAGCATTTT	CATRGWGSNQPQHF
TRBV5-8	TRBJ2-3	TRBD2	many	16	TGTGCCAGCAGCATCCTAGCGGGGGCGAGCACAGATACGCAGTATTTT	CASSILAGASTDTQYF
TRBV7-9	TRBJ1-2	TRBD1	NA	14	TGTGCCAGCAGCGACCGGGACAGAAACTATGGCTACACCTTC	CASSDRDRNYGYTF
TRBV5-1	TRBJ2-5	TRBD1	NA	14	TGCGCCAGCAGCAAGGGACAGGGAAAAGAGACCCAGTACTTC	CASSKGQGKETQYF
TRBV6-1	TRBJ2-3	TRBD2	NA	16	TGTGCCAGCAGTGAACGAGCTCCGGGAGGGCCGGATACGCAGTATTTT	CASSERAPGGPDTQYF
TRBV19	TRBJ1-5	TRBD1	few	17	TGTGCCAGTCGATCCCGGACAGGAACCTATAGCAATCAGCCCCAGCATTTT	CASRSRTGTYSNQPQHF
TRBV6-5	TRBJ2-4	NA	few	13	TGTGCCAGCAGTTACAGGGGTGAAAACATTCAGTACTTC	CASSYRGENIQYF
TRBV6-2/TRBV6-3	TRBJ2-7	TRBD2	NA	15	TGTGCCAGCAGCCCGCCTAGCGGGAGTTTGGACGAGCAGTACTTC	CASSPPSGSLDEQYF
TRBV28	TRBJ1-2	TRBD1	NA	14	TGTGCCAGCAGTTCCATTACAGGGGTGAGGGGCTACACCTTC	CASSSITGVRGYTF
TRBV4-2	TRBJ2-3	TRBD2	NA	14	TGTGCCAGCAGCCAGCGGGGGGGGACAGATACGCAGTATTTT	CASSQRGGTDTQYF
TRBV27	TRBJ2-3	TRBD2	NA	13	TGTGCCAGCACGGGAGGAAGCACAGATACGCAGTATTTT	CASTGGSTDTQYF
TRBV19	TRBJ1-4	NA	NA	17	TGTGCCAGTAGTATCGCGGACCTACTAGCAACTAATGAAAAACTGTTTTTT	CASSIADLLATNEKLFF
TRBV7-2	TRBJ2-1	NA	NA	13	TGTGCCAGCAGCTTAGGAGCCACCAATGAGCAGTTCTTC	CASSLGATNEQFF
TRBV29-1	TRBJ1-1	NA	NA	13	TGCAGCGCGTTGACACAGGGTGGCACTGAAGCTTTCTTT	CSALTQGGTEAFF
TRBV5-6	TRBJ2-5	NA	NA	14	TGTGCCAGCAGCTTGGTCCAGGGGCAAGAGACCCAGTACTTC	CASSLVQGQETQYF
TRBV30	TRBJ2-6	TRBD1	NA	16	TGTGCCTGGGGACAGGGGATTCCCTCTGGGGCCAACGTCCTGACTTTC	CAWGQGIPSGANVLTF
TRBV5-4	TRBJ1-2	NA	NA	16	TGTGCCAGCAGCTCCGACAGCGCCGTTTTTAACTATGGCTACACCTTC	CASSSDSAVFNYGYTF
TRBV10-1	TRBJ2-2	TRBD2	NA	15	TGCGCCAGTTCGACTAGCGGGGGGAACACCGGGGAGCTGTTTTTT	CASSTSGGNTGELFF
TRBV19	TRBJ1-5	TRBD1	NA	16	TGTGCCAGTAGTAACAGGGGGCAAATCGGCAATCAGCCCCAGCATTTT	CASSNRGQIGNQPQHF
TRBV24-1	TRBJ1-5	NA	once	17	TGTGCCACCAGTGACTCTGGCCCCTCCGCTCGGGGTCAGCCCCAGCATTTT	CATSDSGPSARGQPQHF
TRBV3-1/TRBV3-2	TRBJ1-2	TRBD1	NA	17	TGTGCCAGCAGCCAATCTAGGGGACAGGGGTCCTACTATGGCTACACCTTC	CASSQSRGQGSYYGYTF
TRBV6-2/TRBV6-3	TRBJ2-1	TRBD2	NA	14	TGTGCCAGCAGTTCTAGCGGGAGGGCTTATGAGCAGTTCTTC	CASSSSGRAYEQFF
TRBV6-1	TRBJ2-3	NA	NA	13	TGTGCCAGCAGTGAAGCAGAGGCAGATACGCAGTATTTT	CASSEAEADTQYF
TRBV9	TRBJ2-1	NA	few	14	TGTGCCAGCAGCGTGGCCTCAAGGACACCTGAGCAGTTCTTC	CASSVASRTPEQFF